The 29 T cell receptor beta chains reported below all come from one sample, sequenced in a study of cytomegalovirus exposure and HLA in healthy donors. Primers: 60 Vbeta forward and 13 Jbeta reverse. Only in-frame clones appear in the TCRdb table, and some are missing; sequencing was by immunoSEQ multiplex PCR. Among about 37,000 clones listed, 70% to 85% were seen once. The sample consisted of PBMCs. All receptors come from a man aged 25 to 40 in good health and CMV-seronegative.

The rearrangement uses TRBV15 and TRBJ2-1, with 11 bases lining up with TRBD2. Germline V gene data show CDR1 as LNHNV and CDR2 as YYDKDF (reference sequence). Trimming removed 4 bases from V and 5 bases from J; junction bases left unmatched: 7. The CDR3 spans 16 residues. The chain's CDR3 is CATSKEIAGGDNEQFF. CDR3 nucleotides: TGTGCCACCAGCAAGGAGATAGCGGGAGGGGACAATGAGCAGTTCTTC.

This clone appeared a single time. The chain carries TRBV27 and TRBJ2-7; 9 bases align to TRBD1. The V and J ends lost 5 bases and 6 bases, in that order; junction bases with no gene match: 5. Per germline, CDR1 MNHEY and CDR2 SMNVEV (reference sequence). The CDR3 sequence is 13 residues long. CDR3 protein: CASSEQGAPEQYF. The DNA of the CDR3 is TGTGCCAGCAGTGAACAGGGGGCTCCCGAGCAGTACTTC.

The CDR3 protein is CASSYGTGSSYNSPLHF. The CDR3, as DNA: TGTGCCAGCAGCTATGGCACAGGGAGCTCCTATAATTCACCCCTCCACTTT. This sequence joins TRBV7-9 and TRBJ1-6; a possible D gene is TRBD1 (6 bases). The germline V gene encodes CDR1 SEHNR and CDR2 FQNEAQ (reference sequence). CDR3 length: 17 amino acids. Trimming removed 4 bases at V and 0 bases at J, with 13 bases between.

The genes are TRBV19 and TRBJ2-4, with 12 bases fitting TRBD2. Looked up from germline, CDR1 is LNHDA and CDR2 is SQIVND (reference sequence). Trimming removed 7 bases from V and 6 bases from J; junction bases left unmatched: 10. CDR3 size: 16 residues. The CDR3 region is CASTSKPGLAGNIQYF. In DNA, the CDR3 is TGTGCCAGTACCTCCAAACCGGGACTAGCGGGAAACATTCAGTACTTC.

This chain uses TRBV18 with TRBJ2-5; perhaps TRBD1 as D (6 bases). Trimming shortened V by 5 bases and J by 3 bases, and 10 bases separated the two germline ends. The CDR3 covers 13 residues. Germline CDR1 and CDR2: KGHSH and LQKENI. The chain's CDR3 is CASSSGQKETQYF. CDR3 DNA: TGTGCCAGCTCATCTGGACAGAAAGAGACCCAGTACTTC.

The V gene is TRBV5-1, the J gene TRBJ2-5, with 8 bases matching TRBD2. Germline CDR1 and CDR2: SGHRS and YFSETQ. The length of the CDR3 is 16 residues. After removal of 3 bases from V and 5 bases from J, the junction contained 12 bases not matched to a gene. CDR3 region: CASSSAAGGKEETQYF. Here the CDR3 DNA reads TGCGCCAGCAGCTCCGCGGCGGGAGGAAAGGAGGAGACCCAGTACTTC.

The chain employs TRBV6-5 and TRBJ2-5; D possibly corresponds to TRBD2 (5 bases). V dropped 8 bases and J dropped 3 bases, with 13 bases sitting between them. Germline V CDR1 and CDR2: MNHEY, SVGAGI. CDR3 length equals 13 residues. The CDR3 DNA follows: TGTGCCAGCCCCCGCGGGCTAAAAGAGACCCAGTACTTC. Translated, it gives CASPRGLKETQYF.

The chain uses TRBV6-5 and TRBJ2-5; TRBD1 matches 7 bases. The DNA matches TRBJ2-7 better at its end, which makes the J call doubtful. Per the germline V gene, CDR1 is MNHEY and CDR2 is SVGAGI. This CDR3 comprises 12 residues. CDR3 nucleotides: TGTGCCAGCAGCACCCACAGGGGCGAGCAGTACTTC. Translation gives CASSTHRGEQYF.

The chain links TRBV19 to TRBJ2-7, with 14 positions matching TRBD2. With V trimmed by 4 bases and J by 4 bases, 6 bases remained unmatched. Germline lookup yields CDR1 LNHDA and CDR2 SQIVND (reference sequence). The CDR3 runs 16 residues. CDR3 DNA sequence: TGTGCCAGTAGTAAGGGACTAGCGGGAGATTTGTACGAGCAGTACTTC. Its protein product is CASSKGLAGDLYEQYF.

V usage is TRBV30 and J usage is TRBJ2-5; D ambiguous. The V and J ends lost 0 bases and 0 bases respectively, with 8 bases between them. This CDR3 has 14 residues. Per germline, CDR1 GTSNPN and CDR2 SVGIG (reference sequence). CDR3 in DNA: TGTGCCTGGAGTGTATGGCAGTACCAAGAGACCCAGTACTTC. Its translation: CAWSVWQYQETQYF.

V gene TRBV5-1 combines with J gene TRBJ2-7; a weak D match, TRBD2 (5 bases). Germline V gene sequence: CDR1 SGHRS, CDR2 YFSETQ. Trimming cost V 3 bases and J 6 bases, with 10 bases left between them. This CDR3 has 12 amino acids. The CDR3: CASSSGKLEQYF. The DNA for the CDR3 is TGCGCCAGCAGCTCGGGGAAGCTCGAGCAGTACTTC. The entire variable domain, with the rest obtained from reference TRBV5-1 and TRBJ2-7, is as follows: KAGVTQTPRYLIKTRGQQVTLSCSPISGHRSVSWYQQTPGQGLQFLFEYFSETQRNKGNFPGRFSGRQFSNSRSEMNVSTLELGDSALYLCASSSGKLEQYFGPGTRLTVT.

The chain's CDR3 is CASSVGGTGVFGGYTF. The CDR3 DNA follows: TGTGCCAGCAGCGTAGGAGGGACAGGGGTCTTTGGCGGCTACACCTTC. V and J are TRBV9 and TRBJ1-2, with 10 bases lining up with TRBD1. CDR3 length: 16 amino acids. Germline V gene data show CDR1 as SGDLS and CDR2 as YYNGEE. J lost 8 bases, V lost 0 bases, and 10 bases had no gene match. Using reference TRBV9 and TRBJ1-2 for the parts outside the CDR3, the full variable domain is DSGVTQTPKHLITATGQRVTLRCSPRSGDLSVYWYQQSLDQGLQFLIQYYNGEERAKGNILERFSAQQFPDLHSELNLSSLELGDSALYFCASSVGGTGVFGGYTFGSGTRLTVV.

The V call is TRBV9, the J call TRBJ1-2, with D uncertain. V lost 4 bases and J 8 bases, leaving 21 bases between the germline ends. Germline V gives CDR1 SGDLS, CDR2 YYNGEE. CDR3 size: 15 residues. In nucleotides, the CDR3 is TGTGCCAGCAGCAACCTCGGCGGAGGTTCGGGCGGCTACACCTTC. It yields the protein CASSNLGGGSGGYTF. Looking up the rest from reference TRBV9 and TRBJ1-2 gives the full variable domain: DSGVTQTPKHLITATGQRVTLRCSPRSGDLSVYWYQQSLDQGLQFLIQYYNGEERAKGNILERFSAQQFPDLHSELNLSSLELGDSALYFCASSNLGGGSGGYTFGSGTRLTVV.

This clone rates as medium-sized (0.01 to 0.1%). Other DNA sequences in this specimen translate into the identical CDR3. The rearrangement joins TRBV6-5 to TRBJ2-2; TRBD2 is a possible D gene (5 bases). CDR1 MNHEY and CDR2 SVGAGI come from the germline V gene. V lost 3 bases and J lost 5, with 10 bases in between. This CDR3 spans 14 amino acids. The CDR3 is CASSYGGRTGELFF. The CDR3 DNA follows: TGTGCCAGCAGTTATGGCGGGCGTACCGGGGAGCTGTTTTTT.

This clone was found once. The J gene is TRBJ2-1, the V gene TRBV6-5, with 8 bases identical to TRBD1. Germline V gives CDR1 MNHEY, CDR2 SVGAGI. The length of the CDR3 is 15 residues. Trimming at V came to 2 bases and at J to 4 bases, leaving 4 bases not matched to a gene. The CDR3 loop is CASSYQGQGYNEQFF. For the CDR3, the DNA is TGTGCCAGCAGTTACCAAGGACAGGGATACAATGAGCAGTTCTTC.

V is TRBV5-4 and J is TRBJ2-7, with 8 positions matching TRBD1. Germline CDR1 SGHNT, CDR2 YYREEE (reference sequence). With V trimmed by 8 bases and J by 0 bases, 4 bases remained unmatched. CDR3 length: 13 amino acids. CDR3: CASQGAPSYEQYF. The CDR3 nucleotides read TGTGCCAGTCAGGGGGCTCCCTCCTACGAGCAGTACTTC.

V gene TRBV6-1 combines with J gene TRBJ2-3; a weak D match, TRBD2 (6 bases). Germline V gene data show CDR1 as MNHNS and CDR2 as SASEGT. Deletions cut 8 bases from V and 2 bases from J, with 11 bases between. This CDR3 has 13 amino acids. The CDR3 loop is CASWRGYTDTQYF. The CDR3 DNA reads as TGTGCCAGCTGGAGGGGATACACAGATACGCAGTATTTT.

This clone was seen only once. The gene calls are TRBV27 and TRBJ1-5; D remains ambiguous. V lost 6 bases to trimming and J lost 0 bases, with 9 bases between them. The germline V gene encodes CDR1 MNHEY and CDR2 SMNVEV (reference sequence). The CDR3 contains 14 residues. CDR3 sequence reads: CASSPSYSNQPQHF. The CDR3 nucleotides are TGTGCCAGCAGCCCCTCCTATAGCAATCAGCCCCAGCATTTT.

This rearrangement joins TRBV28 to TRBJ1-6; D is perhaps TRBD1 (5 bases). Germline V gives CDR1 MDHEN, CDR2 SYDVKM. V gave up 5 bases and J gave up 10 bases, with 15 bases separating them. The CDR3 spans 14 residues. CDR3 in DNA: TGTGCCAGCAGTACCCCAGGGTCCCGATCACCCCTCCACTTT. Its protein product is CASSTPGSRSPLHF.

The CDR3 here is CASSSTRFGTDTQYF. CDR3 sequence (DNA): TGTGCCAGCAGCTCTACCCGATTCGGCACAGATACGCAGTATTTT. The chain uses TRBV13 and TRBJ2-3; D gene unclear. Germline assignment: CDR1 PRHDT and CDR2 FYEKMQ (reference sequence). The germline V and J ends were trimmed by 4 bases and 1 base, with 12 bases remaining between them. The length of the CDR3 is 15 residues.

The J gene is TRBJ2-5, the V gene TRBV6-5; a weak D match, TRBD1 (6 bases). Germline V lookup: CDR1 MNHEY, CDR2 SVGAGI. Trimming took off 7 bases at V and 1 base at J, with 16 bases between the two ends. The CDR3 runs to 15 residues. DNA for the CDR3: TGTGCCAGCACCGGCGCAGGGGCGAGCCAAGAGACCCAGTACTTC. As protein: CASTGAGASQETQYF.

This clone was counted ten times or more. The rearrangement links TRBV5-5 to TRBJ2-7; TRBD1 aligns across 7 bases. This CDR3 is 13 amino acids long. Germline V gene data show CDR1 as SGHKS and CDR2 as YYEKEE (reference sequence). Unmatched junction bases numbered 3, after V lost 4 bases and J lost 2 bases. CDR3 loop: CASSRQGAYEQYF. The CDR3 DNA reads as TGTGCCAGCAGCCGACAGGGAGCCTACGAGCAGTACTTC.

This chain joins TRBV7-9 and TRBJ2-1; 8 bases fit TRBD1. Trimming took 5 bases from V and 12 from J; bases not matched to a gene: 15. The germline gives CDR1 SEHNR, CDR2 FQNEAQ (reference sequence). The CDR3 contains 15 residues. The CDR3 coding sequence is TGTGCCAGCAGCACCGCGACAGGGGCAGGCTACGGGCAGTTCTTC. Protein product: CASSTATGAGYGQFF.

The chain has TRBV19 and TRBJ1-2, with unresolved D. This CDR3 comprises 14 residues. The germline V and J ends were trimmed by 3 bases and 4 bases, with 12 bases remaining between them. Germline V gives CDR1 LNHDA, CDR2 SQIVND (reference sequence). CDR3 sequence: CASSIRSDFYGYTF. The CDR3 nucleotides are TGTGCCAGTAGTATTCGGTCAGACTTCTATGGCTACACCTTC.

The CDR3 DNA reads TGTGCCAGCAGCTATGGCGGGAGGACAGATACGCAGTATTTT. Translated: CASSYGGRTDTQYF. V gene TRBV5-5 combines with J gene TRBJ2-3; 8 positions match TRBD2. The CDR3 is made up of 14 amino acids. The V gene's germline CDR1 is SGHKS and CDR2 YYEKEE (reference sequence). The trim removed 3 bases at V and 3 bases at J, leaving 3 bases unmatched.

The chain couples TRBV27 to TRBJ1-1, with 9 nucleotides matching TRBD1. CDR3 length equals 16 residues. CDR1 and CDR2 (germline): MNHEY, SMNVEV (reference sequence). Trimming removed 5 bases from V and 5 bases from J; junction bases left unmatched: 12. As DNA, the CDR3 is TGTGCCAGCAGTATCCGGGACAGGGTGTCGGGGACTGAAGCTTTCTTT. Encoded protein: CASSIRDRVSGTEAFF.

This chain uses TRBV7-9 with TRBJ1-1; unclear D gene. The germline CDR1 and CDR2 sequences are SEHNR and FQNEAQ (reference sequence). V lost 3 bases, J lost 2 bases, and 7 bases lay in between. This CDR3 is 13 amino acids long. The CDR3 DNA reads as TGTGCCAGCAGCTTCCCATCCAACACTGAAGCTTTCTTT. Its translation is CASSFPSNTEAFF.

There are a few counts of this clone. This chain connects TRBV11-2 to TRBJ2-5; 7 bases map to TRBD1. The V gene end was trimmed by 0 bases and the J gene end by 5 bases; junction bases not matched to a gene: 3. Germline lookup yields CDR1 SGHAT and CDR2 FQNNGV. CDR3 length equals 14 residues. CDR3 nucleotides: TGTGCCAGCAGCTTAGATAGACAGGGTGAGACCCAGTACTTC. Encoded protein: CASSLDRQGETQYF.

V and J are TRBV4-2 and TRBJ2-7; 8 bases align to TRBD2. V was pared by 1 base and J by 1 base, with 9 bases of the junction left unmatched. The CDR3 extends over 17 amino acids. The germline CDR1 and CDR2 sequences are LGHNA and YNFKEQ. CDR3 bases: TGTGCCAGCAGCCAAGTAGGGATTAGCGGGGATTCCTACGAGCAGTACTTC. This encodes CASSQVGISGDSYEQYF.